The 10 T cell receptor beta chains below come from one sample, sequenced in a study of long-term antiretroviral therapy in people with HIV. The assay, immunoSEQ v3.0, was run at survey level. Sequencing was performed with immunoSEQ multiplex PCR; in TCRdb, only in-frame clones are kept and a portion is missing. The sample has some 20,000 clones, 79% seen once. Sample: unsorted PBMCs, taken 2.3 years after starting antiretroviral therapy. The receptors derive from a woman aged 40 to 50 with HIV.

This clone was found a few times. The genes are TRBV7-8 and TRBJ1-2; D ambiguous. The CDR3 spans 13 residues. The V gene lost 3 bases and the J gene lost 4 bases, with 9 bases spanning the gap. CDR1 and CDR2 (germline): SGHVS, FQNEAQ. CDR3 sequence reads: CASSFWDAYGYTF. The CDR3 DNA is TGTGCCAGCAGCTTCTGGGATGCCTATGGCTACACCTTC. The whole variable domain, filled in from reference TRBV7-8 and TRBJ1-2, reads GAGVSQSPRYKVAKRGQDVALRCDPISGHVSLFWYQQALGQGPEFLTYFQNEAQLDKSGLPSDRFFAERPEGSVSTLKIQRTQQEDSAVYLCASSFWDAYGYTFGSGTRLTVV.

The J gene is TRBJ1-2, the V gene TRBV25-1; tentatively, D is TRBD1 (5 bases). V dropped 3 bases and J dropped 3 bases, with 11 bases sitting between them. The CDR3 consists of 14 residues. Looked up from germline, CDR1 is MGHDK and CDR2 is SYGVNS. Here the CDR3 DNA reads TGTGCCAGCAGTGAGGCAGGGAGAGACTATGGCTACACCTTC. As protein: CASSEAGRDYGYTF.

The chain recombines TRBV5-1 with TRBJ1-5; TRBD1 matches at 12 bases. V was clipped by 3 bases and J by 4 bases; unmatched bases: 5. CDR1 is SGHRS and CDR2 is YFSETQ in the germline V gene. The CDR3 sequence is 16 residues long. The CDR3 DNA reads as TGCGCCAGCAGCTCCGGGACAGGGGGCGCAAATCAGCCCCAGCATTTT. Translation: CASSSGTGGANQPQHF.

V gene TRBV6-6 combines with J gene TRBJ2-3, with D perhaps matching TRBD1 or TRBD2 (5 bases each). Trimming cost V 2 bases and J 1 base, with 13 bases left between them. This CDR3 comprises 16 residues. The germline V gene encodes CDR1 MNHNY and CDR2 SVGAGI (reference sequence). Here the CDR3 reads CASSYGDRDRTDTQYF. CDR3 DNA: TGTGCCAGCAGTTACGGAGATCGGGACCGCACAGATACGCAGTATTTT.

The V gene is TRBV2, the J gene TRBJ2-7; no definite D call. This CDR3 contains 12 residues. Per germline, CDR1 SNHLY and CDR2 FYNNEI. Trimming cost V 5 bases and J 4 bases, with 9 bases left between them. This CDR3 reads CASSNYDYEQYF. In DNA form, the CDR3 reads TGTGCCAGCAGTAACTATGATTACGAGCAGTACTTC.

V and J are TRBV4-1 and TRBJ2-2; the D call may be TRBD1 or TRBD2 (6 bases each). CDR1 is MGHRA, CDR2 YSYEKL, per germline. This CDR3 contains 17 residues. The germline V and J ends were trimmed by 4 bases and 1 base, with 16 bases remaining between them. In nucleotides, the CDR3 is TGCGCCAGCAGCCCTGGAGGGGGTCGGGAGAACACCGGGGAGCTGTTTTTT. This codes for CASSPGGGRENTGELFF.

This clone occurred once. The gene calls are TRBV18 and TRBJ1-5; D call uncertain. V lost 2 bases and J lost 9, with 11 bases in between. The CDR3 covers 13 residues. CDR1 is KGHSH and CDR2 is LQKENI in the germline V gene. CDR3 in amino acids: CASSPTPSGPQHF. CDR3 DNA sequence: TGTGCCAGCTCACCAACGCCTTCTGGGCCCCAGCATTTT.

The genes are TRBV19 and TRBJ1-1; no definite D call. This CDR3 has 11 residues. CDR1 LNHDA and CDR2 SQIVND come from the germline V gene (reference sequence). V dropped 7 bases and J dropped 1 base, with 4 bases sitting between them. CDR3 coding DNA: TGTGCCAGTAATCAGAACACTGAAGCTTTCTTT. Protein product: CASNQNTEAFF.

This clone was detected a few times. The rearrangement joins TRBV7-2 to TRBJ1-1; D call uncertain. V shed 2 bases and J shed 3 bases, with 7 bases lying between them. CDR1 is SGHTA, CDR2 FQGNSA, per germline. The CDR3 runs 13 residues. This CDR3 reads CASSLNGYTEAFF. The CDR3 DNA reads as TGTGCCAGCAGCTTAAATGGATACACTGAAGCTTTCTTT.

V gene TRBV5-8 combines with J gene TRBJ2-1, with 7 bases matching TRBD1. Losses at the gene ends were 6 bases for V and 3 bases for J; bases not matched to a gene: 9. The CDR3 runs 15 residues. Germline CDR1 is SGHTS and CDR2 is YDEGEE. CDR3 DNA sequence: TGTGCCAGCAACCCCGGGACAGCTAACTACAATGAGCAGTTCTTC. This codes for CASNPGTANYNEQFF. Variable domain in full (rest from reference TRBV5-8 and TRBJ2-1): EAGVTQSPTHLIKTRGQQATLRCSPISGHTSVYWYQQALGLGLQFLLWYDEGEERNRGNFPPRFSGRQFPNYSSELNVNALELEDSALYLCASNPGTANYNEQFFGPGTRLTVL.